This T cell receptor (beta chain) is from a study of tumor-infiltrating lymphocytes in oesophageal squamous cell carcinoma. TCRdb passed the PCR reads through MiXCR, listing each CDR3 protein once. The sample yields around 6,300 distinct CDR3 sequences, over 12% seen once. Turning to this clonotype: A read error is likely, as this CDR3 ends without the conserved phenylalanine or tryptophan. It is unclear where the CDR3 begins or ends on the DNA, so no DNA is shown, and the CDR3 is as TCRdb lists it.

CDR1 SGHDN and CDR2 FVKESK come from the germline V gene. The CDR3 totals 9 residues, both ends included. The chain is built from TRBV14 and TRBJ1-3. Sequences were obtained from normal esophageal tissue next to the tumor. This sequence was found in a male donor with esophageal squamous cell carcinoma. The CDR3 region is CASSQDQSQ.